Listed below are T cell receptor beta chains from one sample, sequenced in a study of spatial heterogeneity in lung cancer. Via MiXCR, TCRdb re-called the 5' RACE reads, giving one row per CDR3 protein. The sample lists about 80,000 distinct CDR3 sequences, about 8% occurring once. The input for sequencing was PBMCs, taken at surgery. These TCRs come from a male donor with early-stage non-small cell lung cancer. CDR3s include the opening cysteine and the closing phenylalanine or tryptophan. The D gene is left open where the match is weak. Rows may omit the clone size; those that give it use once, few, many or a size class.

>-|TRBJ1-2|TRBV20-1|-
TGCAGTGCTAGAGTTGACAGTAACTATGGCTACACCTTC
CSARVDSNYGYTF
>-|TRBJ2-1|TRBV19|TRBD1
TGTGCCAGTAGCGGGACAGGGGCCCCCTACAATGAGCAGTTCTTC
CASSGTGAPYNEQFF
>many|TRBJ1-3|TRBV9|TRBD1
TGTGCCAGCAGCCCAGGGGGGGCCTCGGGCACCATATATTTT
CASSPGGASGTIYF
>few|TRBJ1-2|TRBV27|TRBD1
TGTGCCAGCAGTTCACAGGGGTCGGACTATGGCTACACCTTC
CASSSQGSDYGYTF
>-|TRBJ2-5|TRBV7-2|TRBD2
TGTGCCAGCAGCCCCGACGGGGGGTCGGGGGAGACCCAGTACTTC
CASSPDGGSGETQYF
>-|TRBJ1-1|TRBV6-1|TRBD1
TGTGCCAGCAGTGCTTCGACAGGGATCACTGAAGCTTTCTTT
CASSASTGITEAFF
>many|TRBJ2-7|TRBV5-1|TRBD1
TGCGCCAGCAGCCAAGGGGGCGGGCTATGGTACGAGCAGTACTTC
CASSQGGGLWYEQYF
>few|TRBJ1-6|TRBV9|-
TGTGCCAGCAGCGTAGGAGGAGCCTCCTATAATTCACCCCTCCACTTT
CASSVGGASYNSPLHF
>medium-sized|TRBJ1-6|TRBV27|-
TGTGCCAGCAGTCAACTTAGGACGTCCAATTCACCCCTCCACTTT
CASSQLRTSNSPLHF
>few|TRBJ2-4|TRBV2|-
TGTGCCAGCAGTGGACAAGGTCGTCACATTCAGTACTTC
CASSGQGRHIQYF
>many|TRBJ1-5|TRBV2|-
TGTGCCAGCAGTGAACTGGCCGGGCCCCAGCATTTT
CASSELAGPQHF
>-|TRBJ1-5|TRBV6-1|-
TGTGCCAGCAGACCTTCTACGGTCGGGGGCAATCAGCCCCAGCATTTT
CASRPSTVGGNQPQHF
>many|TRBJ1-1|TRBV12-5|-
TGTGCTAGTGGTATCGACAGGGAAGCTTTCTTT
CASGIDREAFF
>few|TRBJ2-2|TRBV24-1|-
TGTGCCACCGAACCGGCAGGGGACACCGGGGAGCTGTTTTTT
CATEPAGDTGELFF
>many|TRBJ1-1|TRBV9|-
TGTGCCAGCAGCGTAGTAGTGGCAGGTAACACTGAAGCTTTCTTT
CASSVVVAGNTEAFF
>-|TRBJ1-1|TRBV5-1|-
TGCGCCAGCAGTGCGGGACACGGTCAGCTGAACACTGAAGCTTTCTTT
CASSAGHGQLNTEAFF
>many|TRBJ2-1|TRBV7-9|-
TGTGCCAGCAGCCCACAGGGTCCTGAGCAGTTCTTC
CASSPQGPEQFF
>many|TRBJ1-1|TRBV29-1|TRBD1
TGCAGCGCCCTGGGACAGTCGAACACTGAAGCTTTCTTT
CSALGQSNTEAFF
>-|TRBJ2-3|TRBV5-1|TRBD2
TGCGCCAGCAGCTCTCGTAGCGGGAGCACAGATACGCAGTATTTT
CASSSRSGSTDTQYF
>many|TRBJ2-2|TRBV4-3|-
TGCGCCAGCAGCCAAGGCTGGGGGGCCGGGGAGCTGTTTTTT
CASSQGWGAGELFF
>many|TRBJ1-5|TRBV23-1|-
TGCGCCAGCAGTCAAATTGCCGGGCGGGAGCCCCAGCATTTT
CASSQIAGREPQHF
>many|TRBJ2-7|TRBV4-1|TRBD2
TGCGCCAGCAGCCAAGGGTTAGCGGGAGGCGAGCAGTACTTC
CASSQGLAGGEQYF
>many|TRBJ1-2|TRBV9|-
TGTGCCAGCAGCGCCACTAACTATGGCTACACCTTC
CASSATNYGYTF
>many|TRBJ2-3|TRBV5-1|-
TGCGCCAGCAGCTTGGATCCGGGAGTGGGAGATACGCAGTATTTT
CASSLDPGVGDTQYF
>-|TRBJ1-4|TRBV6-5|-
TGTGCCAGCAGCGCCGCCTCTCTTGAAGAATCTGAAAAACTGTTTTTT
CASSAASLEESEKLFF
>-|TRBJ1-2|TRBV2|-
TGTGCCAGCACGAGGGGGGAGATGGACTATGGCTACACCTTC
CASTRGEMDYGYTF
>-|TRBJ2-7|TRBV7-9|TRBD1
TGTGCCAGCAGCCTTGGACAGGTTAACTACGAGCAGTACTTC
CASSLGQVNYEQYF
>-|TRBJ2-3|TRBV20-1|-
TGCAGTGCTAGAGCCCACTGGGCGAGAAGCACAGATACGCAGTATTTT
CSARAHWARSTDTQYF
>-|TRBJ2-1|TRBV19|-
TGTGCCAGTAGCCCCGGGGCGGGACTCTACAATGAGCAGTTCTTC
CASSPGAGLYNEQFF
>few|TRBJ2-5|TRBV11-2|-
TGTGCCAGCAGCTTGTCCAGAGAGACCCAGTACTTC
CASSLSRETQYF
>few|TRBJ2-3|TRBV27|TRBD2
TGTGCCAGCAGTCTCACTAGCGGGAGGCTTACAGATACGCAGTATTTT
CASSLTSGRLTDTQYF
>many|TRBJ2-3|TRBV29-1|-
TGCAGCGTTGTGCGACGGAGCACAGATACGCAGTATTTT
CSVVRRSTDTQYF
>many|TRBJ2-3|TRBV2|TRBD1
TGTGCCCGAGGGACAGGGGCCACAGATACGCAGTATTTT
CARGTGATDTQYF
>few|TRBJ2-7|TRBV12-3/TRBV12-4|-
TGTGCCAGCAGTTCCCCCCCGAGTGGTTCGGGAGAGCAGTACTTC
CASSSPPSGSGEQYF
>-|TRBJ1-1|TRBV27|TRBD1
TGTGCCAGCAGCCGACAGGGGGACACTGAAGCTTTCTTT
CASSRQGDTEAFF
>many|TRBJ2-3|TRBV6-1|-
TGTGCCAGCAGCGACCCATGGACAGACACAGATACGCAGTATTTT
CASSDPWTDTDTQYF
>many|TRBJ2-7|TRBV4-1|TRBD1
TGCGCCAGCAGCCAAGACGGTAGGGGGCTGTACGAGCAGTACTTC
CASSQDGRGLYEQYF
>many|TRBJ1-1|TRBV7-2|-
TGTGCCAGCAGCTTACAGGCAGCCATAAAGGGTGAAGCTTTCTTT
CASSLQAAIKGEAFF
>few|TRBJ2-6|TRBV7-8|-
TGTGCCAGCAGCTTAGGTGGGCTCCGCTCTGGGGCCAACGTCCTGACTTTC
CASSLGGLRSGANVLTF
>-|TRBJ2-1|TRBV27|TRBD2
TGTGCCAGCAGTTTTTGGGGAGGGCTAAACAATGAGCAGTTCTTC
CASSFWGGLNNEQFF
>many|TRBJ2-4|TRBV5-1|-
TGCGCCAGCAGCACCCAAGCCAAAAACATTCAGTACTTC
CASSTQAKNIQYF
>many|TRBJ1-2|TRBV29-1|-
TGCAGCGTTTACAGGGTAGTCTATGGCTACACCTTC
CSVYRVVYGYTF
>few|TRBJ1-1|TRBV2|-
TGTGCCAGCACCGTTCTATCGGCAGGGGTGGGTACTGAAGCTTTCTTT
CASTVLSAGVGTEAFF
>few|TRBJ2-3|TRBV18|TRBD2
TGTGCCAGCTCACCTAAACTAGCGGGAGGCACAGATACGCAGTATTTT
CASSPKLAGGTDTQYF
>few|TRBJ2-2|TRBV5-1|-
TGCGCCGCTGGGGACACATCGAACACCGGGGAGCTGTTTTTT
CAAGDTSNTGELFF
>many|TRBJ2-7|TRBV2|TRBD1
TGTGCCAGCATGGACGGGACAGGGGTGCGCGAGCAGTACTTC
CASMDGTGVREQYF
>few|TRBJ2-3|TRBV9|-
TGTGCCAGCAGCGTAGCTATGTGGGAAGATACGCAGTATTTT
CASSVAMWEDTQYF
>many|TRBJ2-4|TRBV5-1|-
TGCGCCAGCAGCTTTACGACAGGCGGCAAAAACATTCAGTACTTC
CASSFTTGGKNIQYF
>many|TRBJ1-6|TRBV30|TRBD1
TGTGCCTGGAGTGACGGACAGGGGGCTAATTATAATTCACCCCTCCACTTT
CAWSDGQGANYNSPLHF
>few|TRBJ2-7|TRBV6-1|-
TGTGCCAGCAGGACGGGGGACACAAAGGTCGAGCAGTACTTC
CASRTGDTKVEQYF
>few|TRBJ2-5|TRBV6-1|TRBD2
TGTGCCAGCAGTGAAACCATTGCGGGAGTGCGGGAGACCCAGTACTTC
CASSETIAGVRETQYF
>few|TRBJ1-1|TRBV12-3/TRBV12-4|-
TGTGCCAGCAGCGGACAGCCTTTTATGAACACTGAAGCTTTCTTT
CASSGQPFMNTEAFF
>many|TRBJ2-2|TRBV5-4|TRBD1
TGTGCCAGCGGGGATGCAGGACAGGGGAACACCGGGGAGCTGTTTTTT
CASGDAGQGNTGELFF
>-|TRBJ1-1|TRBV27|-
TGTGCCAGCAGTTACTCGGCAGGGTGGAATTTAGAAGGGGCTTTCTTT
CASSYSAGWNLEGAFF
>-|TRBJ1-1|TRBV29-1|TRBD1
TGCAGCGTCCGACAGGGGCTGAACACTGAAGCTTTCTTT
CSVRQGLNTEAFF
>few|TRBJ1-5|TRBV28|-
TGTGCCAGCAGCCCGTGGCGGGGGGCAAGGCGTGCCGCGACCGGGCCCCAGCATTTT
CASSPWRGARRAATGPQHF
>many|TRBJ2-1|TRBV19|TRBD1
TGTGCCAGTAGCCCTACGGGACAGGGTACCAATGAGCAGTTCTTC
CASSPTGQGTNEQFF
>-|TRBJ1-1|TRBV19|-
TGTGCCACCGGGCCATTGGGAGCTTTCTTT
CATGPLGAFF
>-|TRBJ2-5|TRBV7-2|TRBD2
TGTGCCAGCAGCCCAGCGGGGGCGGGGGAGACCCAGTACTTC
CASSPAGAGETQYF